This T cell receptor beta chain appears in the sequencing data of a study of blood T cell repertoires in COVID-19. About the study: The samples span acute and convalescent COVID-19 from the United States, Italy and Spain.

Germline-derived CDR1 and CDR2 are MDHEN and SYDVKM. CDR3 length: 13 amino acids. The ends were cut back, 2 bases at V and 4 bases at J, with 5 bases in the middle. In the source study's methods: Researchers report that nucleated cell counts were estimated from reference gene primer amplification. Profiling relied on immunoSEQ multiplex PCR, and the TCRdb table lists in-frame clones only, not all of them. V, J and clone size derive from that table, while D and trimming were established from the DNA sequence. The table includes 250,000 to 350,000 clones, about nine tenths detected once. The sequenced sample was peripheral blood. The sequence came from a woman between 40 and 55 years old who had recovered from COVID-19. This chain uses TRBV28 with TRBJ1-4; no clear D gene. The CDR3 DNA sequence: TGTGCCAGCAGTTTACAGTATAATGAAAAACTGTTTTTT. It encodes CASSLQYNEKLFF.